These T cell receptor beta chains were read from a single sample in a study of T cell repertoires in cytomegalovirus infection. These receptors' antigens are unknown. From the reads, TCRdb called clonotypes with MiXCR, one entry per CDR3 protein. The table lists about 920,000 distinct CDR3 sequences, 31% of them singletons, with around 15% in the top ten. The sequencing here drew on cultured CD8+ T cells from PBMCs, taken from culture after CMV antigen stimulation. Receptors originate from a human donor in good health (CMV status not recorded). Some clones in this sample may be carry-over from other donors' samples. The CDR3 runs from the conserved cysteine through the conserved F or W. The D gene is left open where the match is weak. Only part of the rows carry a size: once, few, many, or a class if the clone is expanded.

v_call	d_call	j_call	clone_size	cdr3_nt	cdr3_aa
TRBV5-1	NA	TRBJ2-1	NA	TGCGCCAGCAGCTACAGGGCGGGGGCCCTTTACAATGAGCAGTTCTTC	CASSYRAGALYNEQFF
TRBV27	NA	TRBJ1-2	few	TGTGCCAGCAGTAACGCACAGGACTATGGCTACACCTTC	CASSNAQDYGYTF
TRBV6-5	NA	TRBJ2-1	NA	TGTGCCAGCACTCGGGGGCCTACCTACAATGAGCAGTTCTTC	CASTRGPTYNEQFF
TRBV10-2	NA	TRBJ1-1	once	TGCGCCAGCAGTGCAGGGTTAACGAACACTGAAGCTTTCTTT	CASSAGLTNTEAFF
TRBV4-1	TRBD2	TRBJ2-7	NA	TGCGCCAGCAGCTACCGGACTAGCGGGGGCCGCTCCCCCTACGAGCAGTACTTC	CASSYRTSGGRSPYEQYF
TRBV6-1	NA	TRBJ1-2	few	TGTGCCAGCAGTGAAGTCCGGGGAGGCTATGGCTACACCTTC	CASSEVRGGYGYTF
TRBV18	NA	TRBJ2-5	NA	TGTGCCAGCTCACCACCGGGGTCAATAAGTCAAGAGACCCAGTACTTC	CASSPPGSISQETQYF
TRBV7-9	NA	TRBJ2-1	many	TGTGCCAGCAGCACCACCCCCAGGGACCCTCCGCCTCATGAGCAGTTCTTC	CASSTTPRDPPPHEQFF
TRBV7-9	NA	TRBJ2-5	NA	TGTGCCAGCAGCTTAAGTGGGGACCTCGTATTCTCCCAGTACTTC	CASSLSGDLVFSQYF
TRBV27	NA	TRBJ1-6	many	TGTGCCAGCAGCACCCCTCTTGGGGGCAGGTATTCACCCCTCCACTTT	CASSTPLGGRYSPLHF
TRBV5-4	NA	TRBJ1-2	NA	TGTGCCAGCAGCTTGGCTCCAGCGGGTGAGACCTTC	CASSLAPAGETF
TRBV10-3	NA	TRBJ2-5	NA	TGTGCCATCACAGACTCGGGGGAGACCCAGTACTTC	CAITDSGETQYF
TRBV13	NA	TRBJ1-1	NA	TGTGCCAGCAGCTTAGGCCAGCAGAGACAGCCGAACACTGAAGCTTTCTTT	CASSLGQQRQPNTEAFF
TRBV7-2	TRBD1	TRBJ2-5	many	TGTGCCAGCAGCAACCCGACAGGGGTGGAGGAGACCCAGTACTTC	CASSNPTGVEETQYF
TRBV11-2	NA	TRBJ1-4	few	TGTGCCAGCAGCCTTGGCAGGGCGTATAATGAAAAACTGTTTTTT	CASSLGRAYNEKLFF
TRBV27	NA	TRBJ2-1	few	TGTGCCAGCAGTGCAAGACTGGAATTCTCTTACAATGAGCAGTTCTTC	CASSARLEFSYNEQFF
TRBV6-1	TRBD2	TRBJ2-5	NA	TGTGCCAGCAGTGAAGCCACTAGCGGTGAGACCCAGTACTTC	CASSEATSGETQYF
TRBV7-9	TRBD1	TRBJ2-1	few	TGTGCCAGCAGCCTTACCCAGGGGGCAAGAATCGGGAATGAGCAGTTCTTC	CASSLTQGARIGNEQFF
TRBV5-1	TRBD1	TRBJ1-5	few	TGCGCCAGCAGCTTTGCAGGGGGAGCCAATCAGCCCCAGCATTTT	CASSFAGGANQPQHF
TRBV20-1	NA	TRBJ2-1	NA	TGCAGTGCTAACTCTTTGCAGGCTGCACTCAATGAGCAGTTCTTC	CSANSLQAALNEQFF
TRBV12-3/TRBV12-4	NA	TRBJ2-7	NA	TGTGCCAGCAGTTTAGGAGGGAGCGGCTACGAGCAGTACTTC	CASSLGGSGYEQYF
TRBV4-1	NA	TRBJ2-6	NA	TGCGCCAGCAGCCAGACAGGCGTCCTTAGCTCTGGGGCCAACGTCCTGACTTTC	CASSQTGVLSSGANVLTF
TRBV2	TRBD1	TRBJ1-4	NA	TGTGCCAGCAGCCCCGGGACAGGGGGACTTAATGAAAAACTGTTTTTT	CASSPGTGGLNEKLFF
TRBV2	TRBD2	TRBJ2-1	NA	TGTGCCAGCAGTGAAAGGGTCGGGGGTAGCGGGGGGGACAATGAGCAGTTCTTC	CASSERVGGSGGDNEQFF
TRBV7-2	NA	TRBJ2-2	many	TGTGCCAGCACTTATGCCTCCAGACAGTTCACCGGGGAGCTGTTTTTT	CASTYASRQFTGELFF
TRBV20-1	NA	TRBJ2-7	NA	TGCAGTGCTTCCTCAGGGGGGGGAATTGAGCAGTACTTC	CSASSGGGIEQYF
TRBV7-9	TRBD1	TRBJ1-4	few	TGTGCCAGCAGACCCGGGACAGGGGATGAAAAACTGTTTTTT	CASRPGTGDEKLFF
TRBV4-1	TRBD1	TRBJ2-1	few	TGCGCCAGCAGCCAGGGGCCGGGACAGGGGAATGAGCAGTTCTTC	CASSQGPGQGNEQFF